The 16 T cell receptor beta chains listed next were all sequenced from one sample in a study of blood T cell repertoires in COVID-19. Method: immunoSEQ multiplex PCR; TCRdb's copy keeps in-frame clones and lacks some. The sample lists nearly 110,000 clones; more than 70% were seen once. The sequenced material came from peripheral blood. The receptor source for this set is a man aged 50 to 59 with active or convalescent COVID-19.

The CDR3, as DNA: TGTGCCAGCAGCGGGAAGGGACAGGGGAAAAACATTCAGTACTTC. This sequence encodes CASSGKGQGKNIQYF. The chain couples TRBV7-2 to TRBJ2-4, with 10 bases matching TRBD1. V gave up 5 bases and J gave up 4 bases; unmatched junction bases: 5. CDR1 is SGHTA, CDR2 FQGNSA, per germline. The CDR3 totals 15 residues.

The CDR3 loop is CATSSGQGLDNSPLHF. The CDR3 DNA reads as TGTGCCACCAGCAGCGGACAGGGATTAGATAATTCACCCCTCCACTTT. The genes are TRBV15 and TRBJ1-6, with 8 bases aligning to TRBD1. Germline V gene sequence: CDR1 LNHNV, CDR2 YYDKDF (reference sequence). The CDR3 contains 16 residues. J lost 5 bases, V lost 3 bases, and 6 bases had no gene match.

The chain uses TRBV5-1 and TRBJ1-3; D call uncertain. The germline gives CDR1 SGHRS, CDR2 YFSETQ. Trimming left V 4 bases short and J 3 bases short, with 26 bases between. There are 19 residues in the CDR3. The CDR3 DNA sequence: TGCGCCAGCAGCCCATCCTACGAGGGAATCCCTTCGGGTGGAAACACCATATATTTT. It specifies CASSPSYEGIPSGGNTIYF.

The CDR3 loop reads CASSLGTGSRAQYF. The CDR3 DNA reads as TGTGCCAGCAGCTTAGGGACTGGGTCGAGAGCCCAGTACTTC. This sequence joins TRBV7-7 and TRBJ2-5; tentative D call: TRBD2 (5 bases). This CDR3 has 14 residues. From germline, CDR1 is SSHAT and CDR2 FNYEAQ (reference sequence). With 1 base removed from V and 9 bases from J, the gap between germline ends came to 15 bases. Complete variable domain (other parts from reference TRBV7-7 and TRBJ2-5): GAGVSQSPRYKVTKRGQDVTLRCDPISSHATLYWYQQALGQGPEFLTYFNYEAQPDKSGLPSDRFSAERPEGSISTLTIQRTEQRDSAMYRCASSLGTGSRAQYFGPGTRLLVL.

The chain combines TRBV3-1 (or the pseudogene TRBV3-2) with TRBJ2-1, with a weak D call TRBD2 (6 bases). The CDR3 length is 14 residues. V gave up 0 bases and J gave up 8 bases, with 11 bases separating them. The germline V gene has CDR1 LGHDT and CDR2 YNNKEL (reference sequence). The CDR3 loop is CASSQDVGGYEQFF. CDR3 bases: TGTGCCAGCAGCCAAGATGTTGGGGGGTATGAGCAGTTCTTC.

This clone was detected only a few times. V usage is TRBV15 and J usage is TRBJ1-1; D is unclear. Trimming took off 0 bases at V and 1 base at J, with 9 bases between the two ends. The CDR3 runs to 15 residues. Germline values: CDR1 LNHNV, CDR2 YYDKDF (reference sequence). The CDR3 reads CATSRDRVSNTEAFF. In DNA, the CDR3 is TGTGCCACCAGCAGAGACCGGGTCTCGAACACTGAAGCTTTCTTT. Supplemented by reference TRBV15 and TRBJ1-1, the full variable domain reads DAMVIQNPRYQVTQFGKPVTLSCSQTLNHNVMYWYQQKSSQAPKLLFHYYDKDFNNEADTPDNFQSRRPNTSFCFLDIRSPGLGDTAMYLCATSRDRVSNTEAFFGQGTRLTVV.

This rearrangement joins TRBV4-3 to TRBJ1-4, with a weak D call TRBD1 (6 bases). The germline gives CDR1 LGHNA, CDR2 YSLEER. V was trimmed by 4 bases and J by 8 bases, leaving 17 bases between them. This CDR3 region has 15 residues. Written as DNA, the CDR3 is TGCGCCAGCAGCCCTCAGGGGAACCATTGGGAAAAACTGTTTTTT. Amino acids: CASSPQGNHWEKLFF.

CDR3 region: CASGRGDIYGYTF. Here the CDR3 DNA reads TGTGCTAGCGGTCGAGGGGACATCTATGGCTACACCTTC. The chain joins TRBV12-5 to TRBJ1-2; weak D call: TRBD1 (6 bases). Germline-derived CDR1 and CDR2 are LGHNT and FRNRAP. The CDR3 runs 13 residues. V shed 9 bases and J shed 4 bases, with 15 bases lying between them. The entire variable domain, with the rest obtained from reference TRBV12-5 and TRBJ1-2, is as follows: DARVTQTPRHKVTEMGQEVTMRCQPILGHNTVFWYRQTMMQGLELLAYFRNRAPLDDSGMPKDRFSAEMPDATLATLKIQPSEPRDSAVYFCASGRGDIYGYTFGSGTRLTVV.

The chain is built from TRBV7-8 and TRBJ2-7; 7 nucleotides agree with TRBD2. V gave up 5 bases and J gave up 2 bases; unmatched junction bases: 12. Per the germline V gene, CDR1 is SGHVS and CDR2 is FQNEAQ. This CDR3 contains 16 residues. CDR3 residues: CASSPASSSGAYEQYF. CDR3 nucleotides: TGTGCCAGCAGCCCCGCGTCCTCTAGCGGAGCCTACGAGCAGTACTTC.

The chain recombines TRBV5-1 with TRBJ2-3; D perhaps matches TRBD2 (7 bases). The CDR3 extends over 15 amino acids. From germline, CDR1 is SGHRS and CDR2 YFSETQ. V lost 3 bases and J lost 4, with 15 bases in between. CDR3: CASSSGGGGPDTQYF. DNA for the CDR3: TGCGCCAGCAGCTCTGGGGGGGGCGGCCCAGATACGCAGTATTTT.

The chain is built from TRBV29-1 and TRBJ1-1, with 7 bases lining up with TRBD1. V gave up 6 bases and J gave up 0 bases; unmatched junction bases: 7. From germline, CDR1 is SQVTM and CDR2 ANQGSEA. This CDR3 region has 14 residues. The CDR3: CSVIAGTVNTEAFF. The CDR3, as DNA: TGCAGCGTGATAGCCGGGACAGTGAACACTGAAGCTTTCTTT.

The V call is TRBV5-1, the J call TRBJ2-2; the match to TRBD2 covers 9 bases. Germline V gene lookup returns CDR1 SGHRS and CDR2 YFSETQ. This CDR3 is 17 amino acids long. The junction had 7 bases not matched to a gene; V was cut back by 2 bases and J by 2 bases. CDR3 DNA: TGCGCCAGCAGCTTAAAACTAGCGGGCGTAAACACCGGGGAGCTGTTTTTT. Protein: CASSLKLAGVNTGELFF.

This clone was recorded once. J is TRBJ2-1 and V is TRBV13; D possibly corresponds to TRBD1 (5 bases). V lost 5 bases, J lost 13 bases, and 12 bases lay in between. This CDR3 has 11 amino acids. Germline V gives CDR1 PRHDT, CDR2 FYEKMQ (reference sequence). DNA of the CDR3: TGTGCCAGCAGCATGGGGCCATCCCAGTTCTTC. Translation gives CASSMGPSQFF.

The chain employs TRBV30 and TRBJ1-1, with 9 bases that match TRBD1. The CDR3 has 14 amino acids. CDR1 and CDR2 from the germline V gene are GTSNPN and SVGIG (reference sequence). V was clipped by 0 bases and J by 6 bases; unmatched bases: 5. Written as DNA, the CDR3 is TGTGCCTGGAGTGTAAACAGGGGGCTCTCTGAAGCTTTCTTT. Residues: CAWSVNRGLSEAFF.

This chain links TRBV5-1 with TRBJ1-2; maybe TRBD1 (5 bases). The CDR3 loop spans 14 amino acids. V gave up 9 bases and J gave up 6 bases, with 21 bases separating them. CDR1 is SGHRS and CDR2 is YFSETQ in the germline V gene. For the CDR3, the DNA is TGCGCCACCAACGGCCCGTACGGGGGTGATGGCTACACCTTC. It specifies CATNGPYGGDGYTF.

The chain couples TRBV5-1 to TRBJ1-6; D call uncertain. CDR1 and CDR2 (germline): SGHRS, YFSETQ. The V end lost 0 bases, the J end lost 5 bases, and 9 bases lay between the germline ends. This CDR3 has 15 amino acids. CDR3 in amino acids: CASSLDSGDNSPLHF. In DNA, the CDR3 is TGCGCCAGCAGCTTGGACAGCGGGGATAATTCACCCCTCCACTTT.